Shown below are 7 T cell receptor beta chains from a single sample sequenced in a study of blood T cell repertoires in COVID-19. Method: immunoSEQ multiplex PCR; TCRdb's copy keeps in-frame clones and lacks some. This table holds about 78,000 clones, 84% found once. The sequenced sample was peripheral blood. The receptors stem from a man in his fifties or sixties with acute or convalescent COVID-19.

This chain joins TRBV4-2 and TRBJ2-3, with 7 bases that match TRBD2. Trimming removed 3 bases from V and 6 bases from J; junction bases left unmatched: 12. The CDR3 runs 16 residues. The germline V gene has CDR1 LGHNA and CDR2 YNFKEQ. CDR3 coding DNA: TGTGCCAGCAGCCACGAATTTAGCGGGTCTTGGGATACGCAGTATTTT. Amino acid sequence: CASSHEFSGSWDTQYF.

The CDR3 DNA sequence: TGTGCCAGCAGTGAAGCCAGTGACATTGGCTACACCTTC. Its protein product is CASSEASDIGYTF. The rearrangement uses TRBV6-1 and TRBJ1-2; the D is unclear. The CDR3 covers 13 residues. Looked up from germline, CDR1 is MNHNS and CDR2 is SASEGT. V was pared by 0 bases and J by 7 bases, with 9 bases between.

V is TRBV9 and J is TRBJ1-4; tentatively, D is TRBD1 (5 bases). The CDR3 length is 16 residues. V lost 2 bases and J lost 7, with 18 bases in between. Germline CDR1 SGDLS, CDR2 YYNGEE. The CDR3 sequence: CASSVGTGGYSEKLFF. The CDR3 DNA reads TGTGCCAGCAGCGTGGGGACGGGAGGGTATTCTGAAAAACTGTTTTTT.

The genes are TRBV27 and TRBJ2-3; D may be TRBD2 (7 bases). Trimming removed 7 bases at V and 5 bases at J, with 19 bases between. Germline CDR1 MNHEY, CDR2 SMNVEV (reference sequence). The CDR3 has 15 amino acids. The CDR3 nucleotides read TGTGCCAGCACCTCTTGGGGGGGGCGGCAAGATACGCAGTATTTT. It translates to CASTSWGGRQDTQYF.

The chain employs TRBV28 and TRBJ2-7; 9 nucleotides line up with TRBD1. The junction had 7 bases not matched to a gene; V was cut back by 8 bases and J by 5 bases. Germline V gene sequence: CDR1 MDHEN, CDR2 SYDVKM. The CDR3 runs to 13 residues. CDR3 nucleotides: TGTGCCAGCTTGGGGGACAGGGTCCACGAGCAGTACTTC. Amino acid sequence: CASLGDRVHEQYF.

This clone showed up just once. This chain connects TRBV6-5 to TRBJ1-1, with D perhaps TRBD1 (5 bases). CDR3 length: 14 amino acids. V was trimmed by 8 bases and J by 4 bases, leaving 17 bases between them. Germline V gene data show CDR1 as MNHEY and CDR2 as SVGAGI. DNA of the CDR3: TGTGCCAGCGGAGTGGGACTTTCGGCCACTGAAGCTTTCTTT. It codes for CASGVGLSATEAFF.

This clone was observed once. V usage is TRBV5-6 and J usage is TRBJ2-4, with D perhaps matching TRBD1 (6 bases). This CDR3 spans 14 amino acids. Germline lookup yields CDR1 SGHDT and CDR2 YYEEEE. Trimming removed 0 bases from V and 6 bases from J, with 10 bases in between. CDR3 nucleotides: TGTGCCAGCAGCTTGGTACAGGGTGGAAACATTCAGTACTTC. It codes for CASSLVQGGNIQYF.